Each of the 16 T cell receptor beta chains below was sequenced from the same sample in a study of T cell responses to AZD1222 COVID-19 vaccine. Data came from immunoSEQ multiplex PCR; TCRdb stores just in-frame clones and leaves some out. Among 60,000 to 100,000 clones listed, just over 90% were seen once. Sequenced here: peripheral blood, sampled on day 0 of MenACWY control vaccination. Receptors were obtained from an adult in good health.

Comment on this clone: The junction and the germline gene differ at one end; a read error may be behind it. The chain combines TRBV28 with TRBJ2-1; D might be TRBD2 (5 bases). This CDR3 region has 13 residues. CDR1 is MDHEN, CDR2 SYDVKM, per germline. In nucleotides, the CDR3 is TGTGCCATCAGTAGGGAGATGGACAATGAGCAGTTCTTC. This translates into CAISREMDNEQFF.

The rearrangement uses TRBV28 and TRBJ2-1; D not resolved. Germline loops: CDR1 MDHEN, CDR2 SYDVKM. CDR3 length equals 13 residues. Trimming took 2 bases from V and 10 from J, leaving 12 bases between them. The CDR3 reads CASSLLPTKEQFF. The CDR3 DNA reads TGTGCCAGCAGTTTACTACCCACGAAAGAGCAGTTCTTC.

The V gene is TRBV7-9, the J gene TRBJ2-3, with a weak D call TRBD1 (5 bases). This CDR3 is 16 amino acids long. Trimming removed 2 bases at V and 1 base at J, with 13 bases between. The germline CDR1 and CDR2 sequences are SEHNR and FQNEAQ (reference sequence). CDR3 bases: TGTGCCAGCAGCTTATCAGCAGGGTACCGCACAGATACGCAGTATTTT. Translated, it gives CASSLSAGYRTDTQYF.

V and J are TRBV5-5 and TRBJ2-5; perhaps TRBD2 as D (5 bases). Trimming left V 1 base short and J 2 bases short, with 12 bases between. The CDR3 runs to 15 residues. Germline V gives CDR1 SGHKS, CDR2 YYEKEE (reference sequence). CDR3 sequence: CASSLRSSGQETQYF. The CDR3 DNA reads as TGTGCCAGCAGCTTGCGGTCTTCGGGACAAGAGACCCAGTACTTC.

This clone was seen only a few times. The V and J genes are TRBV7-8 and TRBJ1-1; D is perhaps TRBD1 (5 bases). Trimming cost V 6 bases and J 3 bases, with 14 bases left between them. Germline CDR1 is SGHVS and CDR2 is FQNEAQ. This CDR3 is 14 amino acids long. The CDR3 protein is CASRNQGGDTEAFF. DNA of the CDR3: TGTGCCAGCAGGAATCAGGGAGGGGACACTGAAGCTTTCTTT.

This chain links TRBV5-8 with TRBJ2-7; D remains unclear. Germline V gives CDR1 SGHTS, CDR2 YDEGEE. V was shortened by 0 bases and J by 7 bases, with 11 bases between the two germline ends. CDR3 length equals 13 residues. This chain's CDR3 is CASSLGNSREQYF. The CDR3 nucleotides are TGTGCCAGCAGCTTGGGGAACTCTAGGGAGCAGTACTTC.

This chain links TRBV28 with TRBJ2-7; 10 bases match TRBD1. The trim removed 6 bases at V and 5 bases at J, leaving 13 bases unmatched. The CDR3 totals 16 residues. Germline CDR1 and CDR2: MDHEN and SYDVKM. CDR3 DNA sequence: TGTGCCAGCAGCGTATCCGCCCGACAGGGGGCCCACGAGCAGTACTTC. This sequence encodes CASSVSARQGAHEQYF.

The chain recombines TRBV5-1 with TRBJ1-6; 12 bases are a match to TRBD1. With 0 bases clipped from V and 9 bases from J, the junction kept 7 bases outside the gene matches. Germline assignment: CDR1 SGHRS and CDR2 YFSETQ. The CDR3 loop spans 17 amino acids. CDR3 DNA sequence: TGCGCCAGCAGCTTGGGGGGACAGGGGGCCCCAAGTTCACCCCTCCACTTT. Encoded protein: CASSLGGQGAPSSPLHF.

Written as DNA, the CDR3 is TGCGCCAGCAGTCCCGGAGGGAGGCGGGGGCCTGGGTATGAGCAGTTCTTC. Translating gives CASSPGGRRGPGYEQFF. The V call is TRBV10-1, the J call TRBJ2-1, with D perhaps TRBD2 (7 bases). CDR3 length equals 17 residues. The germline V and J ends were trimmed by 5 bases and 8 bases, with 25 bases remaining between them. The germline V gene has CDR1 WNHNN and CDR2 SYGVQD (reference sequence).

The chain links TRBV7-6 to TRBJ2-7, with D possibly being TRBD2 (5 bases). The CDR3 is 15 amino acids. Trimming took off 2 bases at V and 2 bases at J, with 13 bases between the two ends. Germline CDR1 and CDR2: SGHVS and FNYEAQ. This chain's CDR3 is CASSLNAGKAYEQYF. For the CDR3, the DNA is TGTGCCAGCAGCTTAAATGCGGGCAAGGCCTACGAGCAGTACTTC.

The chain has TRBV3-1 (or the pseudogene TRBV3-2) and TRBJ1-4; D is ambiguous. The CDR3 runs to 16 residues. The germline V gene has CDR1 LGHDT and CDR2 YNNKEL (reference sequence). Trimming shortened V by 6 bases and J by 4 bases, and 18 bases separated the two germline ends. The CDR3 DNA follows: TGTGCCAGCAGGCCCTCGGGGAGGAACGATAATGAAAAACTGTTTTTT. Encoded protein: CASRPSGRNDNEKLFF.

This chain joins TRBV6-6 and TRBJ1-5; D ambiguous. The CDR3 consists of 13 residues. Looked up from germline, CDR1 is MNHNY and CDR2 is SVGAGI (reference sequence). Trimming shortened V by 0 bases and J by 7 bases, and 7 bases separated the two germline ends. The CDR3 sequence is CASSYSEGQPQHF. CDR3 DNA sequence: TGTGCCAGCAGTTACTCCGAGGGCCAGCCCCAGCATTTT.

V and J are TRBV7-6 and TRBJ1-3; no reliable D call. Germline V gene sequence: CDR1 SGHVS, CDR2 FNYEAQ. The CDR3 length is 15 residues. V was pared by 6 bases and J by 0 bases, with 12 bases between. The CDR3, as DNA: TGTGCCAGCAGACCGGCGGCCAACTCTGGAAACACCATATATTTT. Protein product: CASRPAANSGNTIYF.

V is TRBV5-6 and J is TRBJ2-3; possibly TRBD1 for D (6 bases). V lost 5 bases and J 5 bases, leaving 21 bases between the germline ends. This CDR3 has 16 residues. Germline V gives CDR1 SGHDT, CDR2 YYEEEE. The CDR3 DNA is TGTGCCAGCAGTTTACAGCAGGGGAATAGAGTAGATACGCAGTATTTT. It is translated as CASSLQQGNRVDTQYF.

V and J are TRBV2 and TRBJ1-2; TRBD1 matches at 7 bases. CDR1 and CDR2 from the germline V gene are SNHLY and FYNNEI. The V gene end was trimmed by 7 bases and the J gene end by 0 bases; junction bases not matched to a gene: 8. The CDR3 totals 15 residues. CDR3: CASIWAGGPNYGYTF. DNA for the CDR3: TGTGCCAGCATCTGGGCAGGGGGACCTAACTATGGCTACACCTTC.

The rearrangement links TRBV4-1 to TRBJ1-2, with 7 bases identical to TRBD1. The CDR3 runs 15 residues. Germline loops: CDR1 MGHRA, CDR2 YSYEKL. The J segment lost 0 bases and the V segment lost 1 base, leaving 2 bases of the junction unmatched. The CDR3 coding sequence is TGCGCCAGCAGCCAAGGGGACAGAACTAACTATGGCTACACCTTC. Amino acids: CASSQGDRTNYGYTF.